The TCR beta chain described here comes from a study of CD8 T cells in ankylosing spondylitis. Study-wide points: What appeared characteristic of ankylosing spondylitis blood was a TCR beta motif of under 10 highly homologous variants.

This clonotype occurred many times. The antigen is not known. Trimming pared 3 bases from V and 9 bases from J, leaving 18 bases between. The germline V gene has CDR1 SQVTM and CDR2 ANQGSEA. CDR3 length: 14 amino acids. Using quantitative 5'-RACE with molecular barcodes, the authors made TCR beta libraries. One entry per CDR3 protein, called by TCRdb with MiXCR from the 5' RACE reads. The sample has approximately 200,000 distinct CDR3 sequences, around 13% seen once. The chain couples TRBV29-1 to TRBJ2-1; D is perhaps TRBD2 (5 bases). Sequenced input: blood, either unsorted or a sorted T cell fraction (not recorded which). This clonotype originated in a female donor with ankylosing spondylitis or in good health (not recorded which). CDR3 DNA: TGCAGCGTTGATTCGACTAATATCCTGGGTGAGCAGTTCTTC. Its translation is CSVDSTNILGEQFF.